This T cell receptor (beta chain) was recovered during a study of T cells in women clearing cervical HPV infection. Genomic DNA, averaging approximately 1,100 ng per sample, yielded TCR beta CDR3 via immunoSEQ. The table came from immunoSEQ multiplex PCR; TCRdb's copy has only in-frame clones and leaves some out. The specimen's table records tens of thousands of clones. With respect to this clone: The observed sequence ends 3 residues before the CDR3 terminus, with the missing tail filled in from the germline J gene.

This CDR3 is 16 amino acids long. Germline assignment: CDR1 DFQATT and CDR2 SNEGSKA (reference sequence). J gave up 9 bases and V 5 bases, and 18 bases lay outside the gene matches. This receptor was taken from a woman aged 18 to 75 with a cervical HPV16 infection that either progressed to CIN3+ or cleared (not recorded which). The chain is built from TRBV20-1 and TRBJ2-1; 8 bases fit TRBD2. Input material: blood buffy coat. The CDR3 protein is CSAEESGGIFTSEQFF. The sequenced CDR3 bases are TGCAGTGCTGAGGAGTCGGGGGGGATCTTTACTTCTGAG.